The entry below gives a single T cell receptor (beta chain) sequence along with its context. As yet, its antigen is unknown. Using immunoSEQ multiplex PCR, the repertoire was profiled, and TCRdb retains in-frame clones only, with some absent. The data hold roughly 15,000 clones, with 69% observed a single time. This record comes from a study of tumor-infiltrating lymphocytes in localized non-small cell lung cancer. Study-level results: Tumor T-cell fraction from TCR sequencing was not associated with recurrence-free survival (p = 0.61).

From germline, CDR1 is SGHRS and CDR2 YFSETQ. V lost 4 bases and J lost 11; bases outside the gene matches: 7. The CDR3 extends over 12 amino acids. This receptor was identified in a human donor with non-small cell lung cancer. The gene calls are TRBV5-1 and TRBJ1-1, with 8 bases matching TRBD1. The specimen was lung tumor tissue. CDR3 amino acids: CASSVTGDPAFF. The CDR3 DNA reads as TGCGCCAGCAGCGTGACAGGGGACCCTGCTTTCTTT. Using reference TRBV5-1 and TRBJ1-1 for the parts outside the CDR3, the full variable domain is KAGVTQTPRYLIKTRGQQVTLSCSPISGHRSVSWYQQTPGQGLQFLFEYFSETQRNKGNFPGRFSGRQFSNSRSEMNVSTLELGDSALYLCASSVTGDPAFFGQGTRLTVV.